This T cell receptor beta chain was sequenced during a study of T-cell reconstitution after alpha-beta-depleted transplantation in children (dated by TCRdb to the mid-2010s). Study-level background: Using TCR repertoire profiling, the study quantitatively followed how T-cell immune reconstitution unfolded in children after TCRalphabeta/CD19-depleted allogeneic hematopoietic cell transplantation.

This clonotype was seen many times. Its antigen specificity is not known. No much larger clone exists at a distance of one base, and base qualities are not known. Libraries were made using PCR. The sample was run on an Illumina HiSeq 2500. TCR library preparation used molecular barcoding, with unique molecular identifiers applied to normalize quantification of the TCRbeta repertoire. TCRdb reprocessed the public reads (quality trimming at Q25 with fastp, clone calling with MiXCR) and kept in-frame beta chains. Rows with one shared CDR3 protein collapse into an entry with the most common genes and DNA. In all, the sample holds approximately 88,000 distinct CDR3 sequences, and more than 9% of those were seen once. Of the sample, roughly 14% is held by the ten largest clones. The CDR3 starts with the cysteine, ends with the phenylalanine, and has 15 residues. Kept here is only the CDR3 DNA, which spans 45 bases and is read in frame from base 1. CDR1 SGHTA and CDR2 FQGNSA were looked up in the germline V gene. Germline trimming: 2 bases from V, 9 bases from J; junction bases outside gene matches: 8.

This receptor was obtained from a human donor who donated a stem cell graft to a child with inherited bone marrow failure. The chain couples TRBV7-2 to TRBJ2-1, and 9 junctional nucleotides match TRBD2. This specimen consisted of PBMCs from the stem cell graft donor, obtained from the stem cell graft. The nucleotides are TGTGCCAGCAGCTTATATGGCGGGGGGGCCGTTGAGCAGTTCTTC. It translates as CASSLYGGGAVEQFF.